Below are 21 T cell receptor beta chains sequenced from a single sample in a study of Ad26.COV2.S vaccination and SARS-CoV-2 variants. Treatment here: 15 to 20 received Ad26.COV2.S at low or high dose, single or two shots; roughly five received placebo; per-sample allocation not given. It was on day 63 after the first vaccine or placebo injection that samples were taken. Repertoires were generated with immunoSEQ multiplex PCR, while TCRdb's copy carries only in-frame clones and drops some. Of roughly 350,000 clones listed, about 85% are singletons. Sequences were derived from peripheral blood, sampled in a trial of Ad26.COV2.S vaccine versus placebo. The receptors stem from a person between 18 and 60 years old who received the Ad26.COV2.S COVID-19 vaccine or a placebo.

The V call is TRBV6-5, the J call TRBJ2-7; 9 bases match TRBD2. The CDR3 runs 16 residues. The junction had 13 bases not matched to a gene; V was cut back by 4 bases and J by 6 bases. Germline V CDR1 and CDR2: MNHEY, SVGAGI. For the CDR3, the DNA is TGTGCCAGCAGTTCGTTAATAGCGGGAGACCAGGGCGAGCAGTACTTC. As protein: CASSSLIAGDQGEQYF.

This chain links TRBV30 with TRBJ2-5; D remains unclear. The CDR3 spans 12 residues. Between the trimmed V and J ends, which lost 3 bases and 2 bases, there was a span of 7 bases. Germline V gene data show CDR1 as GTSNPN and CDR2 as SVGIG (reference sequence). CDR3 sequence reads: CAWRQIQETQYF. In DNA form, the CDR3 reads TGTGCCTGGAGACAGATTCAAGAGACCCAGTACTTC.

The chain couples TRBV11-1 to TRBJ2-7; no definite D call. Trimming shortened V by 5 bases and J by 2 bases, and 16 bases separated the two germline ends. Per the germline V gene, CDR1 is SGHAT and CDR2 is FQDESV (reference sequence). CDR3 length: 15 amino acids. The DNA for the CDR3 is TGTGCCAGCAGCCCCCGCGTTCTCACTGCCTACGAGCAGTACTTC. It specifies CASSPRVLTAYEQYF.

The rearrangement links TRBV9 to TRBJ2-2; the match to TRBD1 covers 9 bases. V shed 1 base, J shed 4 bases, and the junction held 8 bases outside the gene matches. Germline CDR1 is SGDLS and CDR2 is YYNGEE. The CDR3 extends over 17 amino acids. The CDR3 DNA is TGTGCCAGCAGCGTACTCAAGACAGGGGGGATCACCGGGGAGCTGTTTTTT. It codes for CASSVLKTGGITGELFF. Based on the CDR3 plus reference TRBV9 and TRBJ2-2, the full variable domain is DSGVTQTPKHLITATGQRVTLRCSPRSGDLSVYWYQQSLDQGLQFLIQYYNGEERAKGNILERFSAQQFPDLHSELNLSSLELGDSALYFCASSVLKTGGITGELFFGEGSRLTVL.

This clone was seen at least ten times. V usage is TRBV15 and J usage is TRBJ1-2, with TRBD1 matching 8 bases. Germline V gene data show CDR1 as LNHNV and CDR2 as YYDKDF (reference sequence). The ends lost 6 bases at V and 10 bases at J; junction bases unmatched: 4. The CDR3 consists of 11 residues. CDR3 DNA sequence: TGTGCCACCAGTTTACAGGGGGACTACACCTTC. Its protein product is CATSLQGDYTF.

V usage is TRBV3-1 (or the pseudogene TRBV3-2) and J usage is TRBJ1-1; 9 nucleotides agree with TRBD1. The CDR3 sequence is 17 residues long. With V trimmed by 1 base and J by 3 bases, 9 bases remained unmatched. In germline, CDR1 is LGHDT, CDR2 YNNKEL (reference sequence). The DNA of the CDR3 is TGTGCCAGCAGCCAAGCTCTGGGACAGGGCCCCGACACTGAAGCTTTCTTT. Encoded protein: CASSQALGQGPDTEAFF.

J is TRBJ1-1 and V is TRBV4-2, with 7 positions matching TRBD1. The trim removed 1 base at V and 1 base at J, leaving 9 bases unmatched. The CDR3 runs to 17 residues. Germline V gene sequence: CDR1 LGHNA, CDR2 YNFKEQ. The CDR3 DNA reads as TGTGCCAGCAGCCAAGCCACGTCCGGGACAGCGAACACTGAAGCTTTCTTT. Translated: CASSQATSGTANTEAFF.

The V and J genes are TRBV7-3 and TRBJ1-1; D possibly corresponds to TRBD1 (6 bases). The V end was cut by 0 bases, the J end by 1 base, with 9 bases between. CDR1 and CDR2 (germline): SGHTA, FQGTGA. This CDR3 region has 15 residues. This CDR3 is CASSLTSRGNTEAFF. The DNA for the CDR3 is TGTGCCAGCAGCTTAACGTCCAGGGGGAACACTGAAGCTTTCTTT. Full variable domain (rest looked up from reference TRBV7-3 and TRBJ1-1): GAGVSQTPSNKVTEKGKYVELRCDPISGHTALYWYRQSLGQGPEFLIYFQGTGAADDSGLPNDRFFAVRPEGSVSTLKIQRTERGDSAVYLCASSLTSRGNTEAFFGQGTRLTVV.

J is TRBJ2-1 and V is TRBV10-3, with a weak D call TRBD1 (6 bases). CDR1 ENHRY and CDR2 SYGVKD come from the germline V gene. The ends were cut back, 4 bases at V and 9 bases at J, with 19 bases in the middle. This CDR3 is 15 amino acids long. The CDR3 region is CAISGGLREVTEQFF. The CDR3 DNA reads as TGTGCCATCAGTGGGGGGCTGAGGGAAGTTACTGAGCAGTTCTTC.

This chain joins TRBV6-5 and TRBJ2-7; D perhaps matches TRBD2 (6 bases). This CDR3 contains 15 residues. Trimming cost V 8 bases and J 2 bases, with 19 bases left between them. From germline, CDR1 is MNHEY and CDR2 SVGAGI. CDR3 loop: CASWDSSTGPYEQYF. CDR3 DNA: TGTGCCAGCTGGGACTCCTCTACGGGCCCCTACGAGCAGTACTTC.

The V call is TRBV30, the J call TRBJ2-2, with D possibly TRBD2 on 5 matching bases. With 8 bases removed from V and 4 bases from J, the gap between germline ends came to 17 bases. CDR3 length equals 14 residues. Germline V gene sequence: CDR1 GTSNPN, CDR2 SVGIG (reference sequence). In DNA form, the CDR3 reads TGTGCCGAGAGACGTAATCTAGCCACCGGGGAGCTGTTTTTT. Translating it yields CAERRNLATGELFF.

The V and J genes are TRBV3-1 (or the pseudogene TRBV3-2) and TRBJ2-2; D gene ambiguous. Germline CDR1 and CDR2: LGHDT and YNNKEL (reference sequence). V gave up 8 bases and J gave up 6 bases, with 10 bases separating them. This CDR3 region has 12 residues. The CDR3 nucleotides read TGTGCCAGCCACTCGTATTCCGGGGAGCTGTTTTTT. It specifies CASHSYSGELFF.

The gene calls are TRBV7-2 and TRBJ2-3; 7 bases fit TRBD2. Germline loops: CDR1 SGHTA, CDR2 FQGNSA. The CDR3 is made up of 18 amino acids. The V and J ends lost 4 bases and 3 bases, in that order; junction bases with no gene match: 16. CDR3 residues: CASSSASTSPTRTDTQYF. As DNA, the CDR3 is TGTGCCAGCAGCTCGGCTTCGACTAGCCCAACCCGGACAGATACGCAGTATTTT.

Only a few counts were recorded for this clone. J is TRBJ1-2 and V is TRBV6-5; tentatively, D is TRBD1 (5 bases). The germline gives CDR1 MNHEY, CDR2 SVGAGI. V was trimmed by 4 bases and J by 2 bases, leaving 5 bases between them. The CDR3 runs to 12 residues. CDR3: CASSSGNYGYTF. The CDR3 DNA sequence: TGTGCCAGCAGTTCAGGGAACTATGGCTACACCTTC.

V gene TRBV7-9 combines with J gene TRBJ2-7; TRBD2 aligns across 10 bases. This CDR3 has 13 residues. V trimming: 8 bases; J trimming: 4 bases; junction bases outside the gene matches: 5. The germline V gene has CDR1 SEHNR and CDR2 FQNEAQ (reference sequence). CDR3 nucleotides: TGTGCCAGCGCCCTAGCGGGAGCTTACGAGCAGTACTTC. This translates into CASALAGAYEQYF.

This clone was recorded only once. The V and J genes are TRBV27 and TRBJ2-2; TRBD2 matches 14 bases. Trimming removed 1 base from V and 5 bases from J; junction bases left unmatched: 15. CDR3 length: 21 residues. Germline V gene sequence: CDR1 MNHEY, CDR2 SMNVEV (reference sequence). The CDR3 reads CASSLWATSGRALGYTGELFF. The DNA of the CDR3 is TGTGCCAGCAGTTTATGGGCGACTAGCGGGAGGGCCTTGGGGTATACCGGGGAGCTGTTTTTT.

This clone was observed once. V usage is TRBV9 and J usage is TRBJ2-7; TRBD1 matches 12 bases. V was pared by 4 bases and J by 5 bases, with 16 bases of the junction left unmatched. This CDR3 comprises 18 residues. The V gene's germline CDR1 is SGDLS and CDR2 YYNGEE. CDR3 DNA sequence: TGTGCCAGCAGCCCTCCCGCAAAAGGGACAGGGGGCTTCCACGAGCAGTACTTC. Translating gives CASSPPAKGTGGFHEQYF.

This clone was seen only a few times. V and J are TRBV10-1 and TRBJ2-1; D is uncertain. The length of the CDR3 is 15 residues. V dropped 1 base and J dropped 0 bases, with 7 bases sitting between them. Germline CDR1 reads WNHNN; CDR2 reads SYGVQD (reference sequence). CDR3 coding DNA: TGCGCCAGCAGTGAGTGGGGTAGCTCCTACAATGAGCAGTTCTTC. It specifies CASSEWGSSYNEQFF.

The chain couples TRBV7-9 to TRBJ2-2, with 8 positions matching TRBD1. CDR3 size: 17 residues. V lost 0 bases and J lost 5; bases outside the gene matches: 8. From germline, CDR1 is SEHNR and CDR2 FQNEAQ (reference sequence). The CDR3 nucleotides are TGTGCCAGCAGCTTAGCGCGTAAGACAGGGGATACCGGGGAGCTGTTTTTT. Encoded protein: CASSLARKTGDTGELFF.

The chain uses TRBV2 and TRBJ1-2, with D hard to call. V was clipped by 6 bases and J by 4 bases, with 9 bases between them. The CDR3 spans 12 residues. CDR1 SNHLY and CDR2 FYNNEI come from the germline V gene. For the CDR3, the DNA is TGTGCCAGCAGCAACTCCGCCTATGGCTACACCTTC. This codes for CASSNSAYGYTF.

The rearrangement links TRBV2 to TRBJ2-6, with a weak D call TRBD1 (6 bases). This CDR3 spans 16 amino acids. The V end was cut by 8 bases, the J end by 4 bases, with 18 bases between. Per the germline V gene, CDR1 is SNHLY and CDR2 is FYNNEI. CDR3 protein: CASVRAGDAGANVLTF. The CDR3 nucleotides are TGTGCCAGCGTCCGGGCAGGGGACGCAGGGGCCAACGTCCTGACTTTC.